The 25 T cell receptor beta chains listed next were all sequenced from one sample in a study of regulatory T cells in long-lasting Graves disease. Described time point: persistent/refractory GD, antithyroid drugs over 5 years with positive TRAb. PBMC-extracted RNA yielded the TCR library. Combining iRepertoire HTBI primers with Arm-PCR of CDR3 regions, the authors built TCR beta libraries. TCRdb independently ran MiXCR on the multiplex PCR reads; one entry per CDR3 protein. The sample lists about 470,000 distinct CDR3 sequences; roughly 21% were seen once. The sample consisted of peripheral blood mononuclear cells (PBMCs), taken when the disease was refractory, from a patient treated with antithyroid drugs. These receptors all stem from a female donor with Graves disease.

In this sample, this clonotype turned up many times. The chain combines TRBV24-1 with TRBJ2-2; TRBD2 agrees at 11 bases. Germline V gives CDR1 KGHDR, CDR2 SFDVKD. CDR3 size: 19 residues. Trimming removed 7 bases from V and 4 bases from J; junction bases left unmatched: 16. DNA of the CDR3: TGTGCCACCAGCCCTTGGTGGGCTAGCGGGGGGCCAGGCACCGGGGAGCTGTTTTTT. Encoded protein: CATSPWWASGGPGTGELFF.

In this sample, this clonotype turned up many times. The chain employs TRBV6-1 and TRBJ1-6, with 8 bases identical to TRBD1. The V gene end was trimmed by 6 bases and the J gene end by 10 bases; junction bases not matched to a gene: 5. CDR1 MNHNS and CDR2 SASEGT come from the germline V gene. The CDR3 extends over 13 amino acids. CDR3 nucleotide sequence: TGTGCCAGCAGCAGGGGGCAGGAATCACCCCTCCACTTT. Encoded protein: CASSRGQESPLHF.

The chain employs TRBV12-5 and TRBJ2-5, with a possible D match to TRBD2 (6 bases). V gave up 2 bases and J gave up 0 bases, with 7 bases separating them. CDR1 is LGHNT, CDR2 FRNRAP, per germline. The CDR3 has 14 amino acids. CDR3 region: CASGLWEDQETQYF. The CDR3 DNA reads TGTGCTAGTGGTTTGTGGGAGGACCAAGAGACCCAGTACTTC.

Note on this clonotype: One base away lies a much larger clone, so this may be a sequencing read error. The chain links TRBV27 to TRBJ1-1; the match to TRBD1 covers 8 bases. The CDR3 is 15 amino acids. The germline gives CDR1 MNHEY, CDR2 SMNVEV (reference sequence). The CDR3 loop is CATSGSQGAQRKAFF. CDR3 nucleotide sequence: TGTGCCACCAGTGGTTCGCAGGGGGCGCAAAGAAAAGCTTTCTTT.

This clonotype occurred many times. The genes are TRBV28 and TRBJ2-4, with D perhaps TRBD2 (5 bases). The CDR3 has 14 residues. Trimming took 4 bases from V and 8 from J, leaving 15 bases between them. Germline lookup yields CDR1 MDHEN and CDR2 SYDVKM. The CDR3 nucleotides are TGTGCCAGCAGTTCCCCTAGCAGTACGGACATTCAGTACTTC. Encoded protein: CASSSPSSTDIQYF.

This clonotype was observed many times. This chain connects TRBV12-3 or TRBV12-4 to TRBJ1-5, with a tentative D call TRBD1 (5 bases). With 6 bases removed from V and 4 bases from J, the gap between germline ends came to 16 bases. This CDR3 is built from 15 residues. The CDR3 DNA reads TGTGCCAGCAGATCTCAGCTAGGGGCAAATCAGCCCCAGCATTTT. As protein: CASRSQLGANQPQHF.

V is TRBV6-1 and J is TRBJ1-1; TRBD1 agrees at 9 bases. Germline V gives CDR1 MNHNS, CDR2 SASEGT. The trim removed 6 bases at V and 2 bases at J, leaving 10 bases unmatched. This CDR3 has 16 amino acids. CDR3 DNA sequence: TGTGCCAGCAGCCCATACAGGGGGCGGTCTAACACTGAAGCTTTCTTT. Residues: CASSPYRGRSNTEAFF.

This clonotype was seen repeatedly, ten times or more. The chain joins TRBV15 to TRBJ2-7; 7 nucleotides match TRBD1. The germline V gene encodes CDR1 LNHNV and CDR2 YYDKDF (reference sequence). With 0 bases clipped from V and 2 bases from J, the junction kept 4 bases outside the gene matches. CDR3 size: 15 residues. CDR3 sequence (DNA): TGTGCCACCAGCAGAGATCCGGGACAGACCTACGAGCAGTACTTC. Translation: CATSRDPGQTYEQYF.

This clonotype was counted at least ten times. The chain joins TRBV6-2 or TRBV6-3 to TRBJ2-7; D is uncertain. Germline V gene lookup returns CDR1 MNHEY and CDR2 SVGEGT. The V end lost 2 bases, the J end lost 3 bases, and 11 bases lay between the germline ends. The CDR3 has 14 residues. The CDR3 protein is CASSYEADDYEQYF. The CDR3 DNA is TGTGCCAGCAGTTACGAAGCAGACGACTACGAGCAGTACTTC.

There are a few counts of this clonotype. The chain recombines TRBV27 with TRBJ1-5; 7 nucleotides agree with TRBD1. The V gene's germline CDR1 is MNHEY and CDR2 SMNVEV (reference sequence). The CDR3 length is 14 residues. The V gene end was trimmed by 7 bases and the J gene end by 4 bases; junction bases not matched to a gene: 7. The CDR3 DNA sequence: TGTGCCAGCACCAACAGGGGATCGAATCAGCCCCAGCATTTT. Translation gives CASTNRGSNQPQHF.

This clonotype was seen a handful of times. The rearrangement uses TRBV12-3 or TRBV12-4 and TRBJ2-7; 10 bases agree with TRBD2. This CDR3 contains 13 residues. The junction had 4 bases not matched to a gene; V was cut back by 6 bases and J by 5 bases. CDR3 protein: CASSSGTSDEQYF. The CDR3 DNA reads TGTGCCAGCAGCTCGGGGACTAGCGACGAGCAGTACTTC.

The J gene is TRBJ1-2, the V gene TRBV19; D is uncertain. Trimming took off 0 bases at V and 4 bases at J, with 15 bases between the two ends. The CDR3 covers 16 residues. CDR1 and CDR2 (germline): LNHDA, SQIVND (reference sequence). In DNA form, the CDR3 reads TGTGCCAGTAGTATAGATCCGGGTCAAGCGGGCTATGGCTACACCTTC. It codes for CASSIDPGQAGYGYTF.

This clonotype occurred a few times. The chain employs TRBV19 and TRBJ1-2; TRBD1 might be the D (5 bases). The CDR3 has 14 residues. Germline V gene lookup returns CDR1 LNHDA and CDR2 SQIVND (reference sequence). Trimming left V 6 bases short and J 5 bases short, with 16 bases between. This chain's CDR3 is CASSEDSGPYGYTF. The CDR3 DNA follows: TGTGCCAGTAGCGAAGACAGCGGCCCATATGGCTACACCTTC.

This clonotype has just a few counts. This rearrangement joins TRBV5-5 to TRBJ2-2; D uncertain. This CDR3 region has 15 residues. V shed 4 bases and J shed 1 base, with 11 bases lying between them. CDR1 is SGHKS and CDR2 is YYEKEE in the germline V gene (reference sequence). The CDR3 nucleotides are TGTGCCAGCAGCCGCCCGTCCGGGAACACCGGGGAGCTGTTTTTT. Encoded protein: CASSRPSGNTGELFF.

The sample holds a few counts of this clonotype. The J gene is TRBJ2-7, the V gene TRBV9, with D perhaps TRBD2 (6 bases). V lost 4 bases, J lost 5 bases, and 22 bases lay in between. The CDR3 is made up of 16 amino acids. The germline V gene encodes CDR1 SGDLS and CDR2 YYNGEE. CDR3 nucleotide sequence: TGTGCCAGCAGCCCGACGGCGGGGCTGGTCGTCGACGAGCAGTACTTC. This gives the protein CASSPTAGLVVDEQYF.

With respect to this clonotype: This may stem from a read error, because a much larger clone lies one nucleotide away. This chain links TRBV3-1 with TRBJ1-2; D is unresolved. There are 14 residues in the CDR3. Germline V gene lookup returns CDR1 LGHDT and CDR2 YNNKEL (reference sequence). V was clipped by 4 bases and J by 4 bases, with 13 bases between them. The CDR3 protein is CASSPRRQSYGYTF. For the CDR3, the DNA is TGTGCCAGCAGCCCCCGTAGGCAGAGCTATGGCTACACCTTC.

Points on this clonotype: The junction departs from germline at one end; a sequencing error may be responsible. Written as DNA, the CDR3 is TGTGCCAGCTCCCCACCGGGACAGCCTTATGGCTACACCTTC. It yields the protein CASSPPGQPYGYTF. The chain joins TRBV18 to TRBJ1-2, with 7 positions matching TRBD1. CDR3 length: 14 residues. Per germline, CDR1 KGHSH and CDR2 LQKENI.

In the case of this clonotype: A much larger clonotype is one base distant, so this may be a read error. This chain links TRBV11-2 with TRBJ2-5, with TRBD1 identical over 7 bases. CDR1 is SGHAT and CDR2 is FQNNGV in the germline V gene. The CDR3 contains 15 residues. CDR3 coding DNA: TGTCCCAGCAGCTTTCTTACAGGGGTTAGGGAGACCCAGTACTTC. As protein: CPSSFLTGVRETQYF.

This chain joins TRBV7-2 and TRBJ1-6; D gene uncertain. V gave up 5 bases and J gave up 5 bases, with 10 bases separating them. CDR1 SGHTA and CDR2 FQGNSA come from the germline V gene. This CDR3 contains 14 residues. The DNA for the CDR3 is TGTGCCAGCAGCAGACCCCTTCATAATTCACCCCTCCACTTT. It is translated as CASSRPLHNSPLHF.

This clonotype was counted between two and nine times. The rearrangement joins TRBV6-1 to TRBJ2-2, with D perhaps matching TRBD2 (5 bases). The V gene lost 3 bases and the J gene lost 7 bases, with 12 bases spanning the gap. Germline-derived CDR1 and CDR2 are MNHNS and SASEGT. The CDR3 contains 14 residues. CDR3 residues: CASSDQRISGELFF. As DNA, the CDR3 is TGTGCCAGCAGTGATCAGCGGATTAGCGGGGAGCTGTTTTTT.

In its sample, this clonotype was seen many times. The junction differs from germline at one of its ends, possibly a read error. The V gene is TRBV6-5, the J gene TRBJ1-4; 7 bases map to TRBD1. Germline V gene lookup returns CDR1 MNHEY and CDR2 SVGAGI. CDR3 size: 15 residues. As DNA, the CDR3 is TGTGCCAGCAGATACTCTACAGGGGTCGGGGAAAAACTGTTTTTT. It codes for CASRYSTGVGEKLFF.

The V call is TRBV19, the J call TRBJ2-7, with D unclear. Germline V CDR1 and CDR2: LNHDA, SQIVND (reference sequence). Trimming took 3 bases from V and 3 from J, leaving 15 bases between them. The CDR3 extends over 15 amino acids. CDR3 bases: TGTGCCAGTAGTATGTCCGGGCCCCACCTCTACGAGCAGTACTTC. This gives the protein CASSMSGPHLYEQYF.

The genes are TRBV4-1 and TRBJ1-2; no reliable D call. The CDR3 is 14 amino acids. The V end was cut by 0 bases, the J end by 3 bases, with 8 bases between. Germline V gene data show CDR1 as MGHRA and CDR2 as YSYEKL. The CDR3 spells CASSQDPVDYGYTF. CDR3 DNA sequence: TGCGCCAGCAGCCAAGATCCGGTTGACTATGGCTACACCTTC.

This clonotype was seen at least ten times. V is TRBV27 and J is TRBJ1-4, with TRBD1 matching 9 bases. The CDR3 covers 15 residues. Trimming cost V 3 bases and J 6 bases; bases outside gene matches: 5. The germline CDR1 and CDR2 sequences are MNHEY and SMNVEV (reference sequence). This CDR3 reads CASSFGTGLDEKLFF. DNA of the CDR3: TGTGCCAGCAGTTTTGGGACAGGGTTGGATGAAAAACTGTTTTTT.

The sample holds a few counts of this clonotype. The chain carries TRBV6-5 and TRBJ2-7; D gene ambiguous. Trimming left V 2 bases short and J 10 bases short, with 9 bases between. Germline CDR1 reads MNHEY; CDR2 reads SVGAGI. The CDR3 is made up of 11 amino acids. In DNA, the CDR3 is TGTGCCAGCAGTTACGCCCAGAGCCAGTACTTC. Amino acids: CASSYAQSQYF.